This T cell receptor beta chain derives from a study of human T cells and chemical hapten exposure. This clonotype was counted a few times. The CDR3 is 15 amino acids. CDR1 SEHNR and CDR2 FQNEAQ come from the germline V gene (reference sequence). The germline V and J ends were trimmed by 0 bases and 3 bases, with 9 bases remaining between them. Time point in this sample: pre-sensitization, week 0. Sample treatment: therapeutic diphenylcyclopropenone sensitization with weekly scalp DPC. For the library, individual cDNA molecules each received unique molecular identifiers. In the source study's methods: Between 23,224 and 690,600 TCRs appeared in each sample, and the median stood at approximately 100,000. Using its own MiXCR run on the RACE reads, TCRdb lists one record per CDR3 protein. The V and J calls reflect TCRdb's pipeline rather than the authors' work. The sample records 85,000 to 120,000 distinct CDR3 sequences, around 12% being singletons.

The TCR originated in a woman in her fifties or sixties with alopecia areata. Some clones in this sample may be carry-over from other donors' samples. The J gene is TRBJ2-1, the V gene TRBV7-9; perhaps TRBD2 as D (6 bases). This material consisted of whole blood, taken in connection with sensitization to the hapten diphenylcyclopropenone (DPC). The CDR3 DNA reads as TGTGCCAGCAGCTTAGCGGGCGGGGACTACAATGAGCAGTTCTTC. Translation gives CASSLAGGDYNEQFF.